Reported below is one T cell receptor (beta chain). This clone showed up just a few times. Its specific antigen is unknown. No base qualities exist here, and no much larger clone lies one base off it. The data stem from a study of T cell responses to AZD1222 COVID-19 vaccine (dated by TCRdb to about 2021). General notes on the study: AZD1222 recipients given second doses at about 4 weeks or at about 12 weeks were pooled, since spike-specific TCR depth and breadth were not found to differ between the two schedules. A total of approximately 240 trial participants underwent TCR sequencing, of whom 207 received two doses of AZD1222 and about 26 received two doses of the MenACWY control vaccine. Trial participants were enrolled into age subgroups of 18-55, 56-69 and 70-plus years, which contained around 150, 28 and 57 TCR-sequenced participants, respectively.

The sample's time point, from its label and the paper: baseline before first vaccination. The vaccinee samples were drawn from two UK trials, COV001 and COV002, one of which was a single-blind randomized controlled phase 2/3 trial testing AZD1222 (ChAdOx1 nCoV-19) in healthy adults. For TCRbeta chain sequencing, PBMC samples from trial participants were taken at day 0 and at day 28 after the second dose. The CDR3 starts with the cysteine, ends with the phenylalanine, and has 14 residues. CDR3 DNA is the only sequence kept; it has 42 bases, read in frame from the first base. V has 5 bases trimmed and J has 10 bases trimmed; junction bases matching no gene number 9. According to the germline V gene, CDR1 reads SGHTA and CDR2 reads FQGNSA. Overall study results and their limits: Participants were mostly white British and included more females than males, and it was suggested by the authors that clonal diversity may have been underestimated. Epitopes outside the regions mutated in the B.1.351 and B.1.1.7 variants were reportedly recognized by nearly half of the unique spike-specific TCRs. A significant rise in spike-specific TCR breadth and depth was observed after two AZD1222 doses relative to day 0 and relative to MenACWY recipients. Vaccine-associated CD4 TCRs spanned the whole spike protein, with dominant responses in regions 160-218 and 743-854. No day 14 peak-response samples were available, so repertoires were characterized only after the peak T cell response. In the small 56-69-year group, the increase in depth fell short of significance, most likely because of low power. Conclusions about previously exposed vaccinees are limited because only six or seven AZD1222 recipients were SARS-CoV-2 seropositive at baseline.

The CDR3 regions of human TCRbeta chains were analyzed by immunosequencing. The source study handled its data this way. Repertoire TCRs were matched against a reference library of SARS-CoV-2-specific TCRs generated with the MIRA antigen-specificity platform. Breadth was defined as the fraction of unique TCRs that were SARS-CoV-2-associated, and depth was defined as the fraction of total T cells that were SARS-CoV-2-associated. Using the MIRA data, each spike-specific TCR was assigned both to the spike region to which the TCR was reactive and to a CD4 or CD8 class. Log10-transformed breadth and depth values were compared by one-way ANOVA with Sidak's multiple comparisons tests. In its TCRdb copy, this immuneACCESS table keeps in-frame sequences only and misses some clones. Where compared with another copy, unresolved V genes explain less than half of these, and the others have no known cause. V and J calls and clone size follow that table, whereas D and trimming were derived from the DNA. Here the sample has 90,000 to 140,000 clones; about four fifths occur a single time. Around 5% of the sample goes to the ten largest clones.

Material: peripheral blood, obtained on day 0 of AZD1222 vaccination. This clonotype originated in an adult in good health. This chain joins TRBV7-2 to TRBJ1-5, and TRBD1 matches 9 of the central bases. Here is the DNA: TGTGCCAGCAGCCGCCTACAGGGGGCGGGTCCCCAGCATTTT. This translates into CASSRLQGAGPQHF. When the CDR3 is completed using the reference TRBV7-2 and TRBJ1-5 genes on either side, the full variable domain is GAGVSQSPSNKVTEKGKDVELRCDPISGHTALYWYRQSLGQGLEFLIYFQGNSAPDKSGLPSDRFSAERTGGSVSTLTIQRTQQEDSAVYLCASSRLQGAGPQHFGDGTRLSIL.